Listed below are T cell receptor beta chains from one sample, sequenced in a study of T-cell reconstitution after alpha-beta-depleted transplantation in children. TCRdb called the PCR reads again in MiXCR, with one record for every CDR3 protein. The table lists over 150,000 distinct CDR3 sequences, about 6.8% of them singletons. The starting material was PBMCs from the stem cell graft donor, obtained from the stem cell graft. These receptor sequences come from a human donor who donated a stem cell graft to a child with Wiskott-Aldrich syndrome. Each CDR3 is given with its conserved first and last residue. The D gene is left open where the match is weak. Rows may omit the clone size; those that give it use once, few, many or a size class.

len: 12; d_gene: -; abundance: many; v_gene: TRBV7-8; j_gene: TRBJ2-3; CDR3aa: CASQLGTDTQYF; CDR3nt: TGTGCCAGCCAATTAGGGACAGATACGCAGTATTTT
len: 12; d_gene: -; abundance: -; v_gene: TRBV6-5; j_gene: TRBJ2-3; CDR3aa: CASSYNTDTQYF; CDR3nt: TGTGCCAGCAGTTACAACACAGATACGCAGTATTTT
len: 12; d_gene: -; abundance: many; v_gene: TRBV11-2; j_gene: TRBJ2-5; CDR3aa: CASSLPTNTQYF; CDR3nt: TGTGCCAGCAGCCTTCCGACTAACACCCAGTACTTC
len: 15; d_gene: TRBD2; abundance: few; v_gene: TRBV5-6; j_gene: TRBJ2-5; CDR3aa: CASSLGTTYQETQYF; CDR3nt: TGTGCCAGCAGCCTCGGGACTACGTACCAAGAGACCCAGTACTTC
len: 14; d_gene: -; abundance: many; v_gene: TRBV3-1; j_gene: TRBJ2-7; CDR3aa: CASSPRTYSYEQYF; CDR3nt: TGTGCCAGCAGCCCTCGGACTTACTCCTACGAGCAGTACTTC
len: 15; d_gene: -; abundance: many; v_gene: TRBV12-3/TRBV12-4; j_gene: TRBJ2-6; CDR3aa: CASSLSRSGANVLTF; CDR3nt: TGTGCCAGCAGTTTGAGCCGTTCTGGGGCCAACGTCCTGACTTTC
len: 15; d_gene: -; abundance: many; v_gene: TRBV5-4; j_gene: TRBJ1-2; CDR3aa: CASSLLNSLMYGYTF; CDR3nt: TGTGCCAGCAGCTTGCTAAACAGTCTTATGTATGGCTACACCTTC
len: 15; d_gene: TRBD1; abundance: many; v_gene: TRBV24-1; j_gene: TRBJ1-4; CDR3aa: CATSDPGQGGEKLFF; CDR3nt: TGTGCCACCAGTGACCCGGGACAGGGGGGCGAAAAACTGTTTTTT
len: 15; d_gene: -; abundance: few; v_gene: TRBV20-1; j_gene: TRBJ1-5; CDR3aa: CSAPGKGGLEKPQHF; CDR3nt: TGCAGTGCCCCAGGGAAGGGAGGCTTGGAGAAGCCCCAGCATTTT
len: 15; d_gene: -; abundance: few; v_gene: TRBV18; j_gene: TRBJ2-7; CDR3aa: CASSPLRVNGYQQYF; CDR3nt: TGTGCCAGCTCACCTCTCCGGGTTAATGGATACCAGCAGTACTTC
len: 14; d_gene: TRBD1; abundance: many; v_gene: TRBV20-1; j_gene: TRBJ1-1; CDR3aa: CSATRTGANTEAFF; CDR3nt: TGCAGTGCTACCCGGACAGGGGCTAACACTGAAGCTTTCTTT
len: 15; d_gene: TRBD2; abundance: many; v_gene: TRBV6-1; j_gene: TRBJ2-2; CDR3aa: CASSPHGGDTGELFF; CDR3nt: TGTGCCAGCAGCCCCCACGGGGGGGACACCGGGGAGCTGTTTTTT
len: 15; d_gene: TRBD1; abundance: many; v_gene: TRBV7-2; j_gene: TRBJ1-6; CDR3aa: CASRTGSTYNSPLHF; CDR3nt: TGTGCCAGCAGGACAGGGTCAACCTATAATTCACCCCTCCACTTT
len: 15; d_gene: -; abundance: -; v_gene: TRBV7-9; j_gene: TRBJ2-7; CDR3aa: CASSPGRGYSYEQYF; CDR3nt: TGTGCCAGCAGCCCGGGGAGGGGGTATTCCTACGAGCAGTACTTC
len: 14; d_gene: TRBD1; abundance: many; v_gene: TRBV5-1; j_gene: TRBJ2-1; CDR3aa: CASSLAQGKGEQFF; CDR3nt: TGCGCCAGCAGCTTGGCACAGGGGAAGGGTGAGCAGTTCTTC
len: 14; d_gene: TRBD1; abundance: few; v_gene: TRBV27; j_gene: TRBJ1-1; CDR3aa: CASSRDIEGALAFF; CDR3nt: TGTGCCAGCAGTCGAGATATCGAGGGGGCGCTGGCTTTCTTT
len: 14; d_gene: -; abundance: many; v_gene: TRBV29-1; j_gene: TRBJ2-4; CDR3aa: CSVDGGEAKNIQYF; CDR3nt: TGCAGCGTTGACGGGGGTGAGGCCAAAAACATTCAGTACTTC
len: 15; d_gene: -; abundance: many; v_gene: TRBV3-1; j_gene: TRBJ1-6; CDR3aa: CASSPDGGHNSPLHF; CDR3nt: TGTGCCAGCAGCCCGGACGGAGGTCATAATTCACCCCTCCACTTT
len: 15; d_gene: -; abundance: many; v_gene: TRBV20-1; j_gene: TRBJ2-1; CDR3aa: CSARSSSERINEQFF; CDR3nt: TGCAGTGCTAGGTCGTCCAGCGAAAGAATCAATGAGCAGTTCTTC
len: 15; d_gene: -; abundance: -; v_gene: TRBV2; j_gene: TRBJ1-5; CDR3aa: CASSEAWTSNQPQHF; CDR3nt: TGTGCCAGCAGTGAAGCTTGGACTAGCAATCAGCCCCAGCATTTT
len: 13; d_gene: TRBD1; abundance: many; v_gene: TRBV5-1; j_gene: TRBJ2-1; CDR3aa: CASSPELDRVVFF; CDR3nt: TGCGCCAGCAGCCCGGAGTTGGACAGGGTTGTGTTCTTC
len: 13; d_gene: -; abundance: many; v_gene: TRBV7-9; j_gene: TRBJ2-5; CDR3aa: CASSYREGETQYF; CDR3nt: TGTGCCAGCAGCTACAGGGAGGGAGAGACCCAGTACTTC
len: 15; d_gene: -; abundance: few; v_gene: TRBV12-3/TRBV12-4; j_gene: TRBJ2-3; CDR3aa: CASSLTGGGTDTQYF; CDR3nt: TGTGCCAGCAGTTTAACGGGGGGCGGCACAGATACGCAGTATTTT
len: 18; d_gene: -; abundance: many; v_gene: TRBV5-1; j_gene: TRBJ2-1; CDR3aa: CASSFGNPPGTLRGEQFF; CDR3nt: TGCGCCAGCAGCTTTGGGAACCCGCCCGGAACTTTAAGGGGTGAGCAGTTCTTC
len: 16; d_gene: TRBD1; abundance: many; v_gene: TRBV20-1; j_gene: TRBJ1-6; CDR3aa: CSARGDSGFNNSPLHF; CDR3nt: TGCAGTGCTAGAGGGGACAGCGGTTTTAATAATTCACCCCTCCACTTT
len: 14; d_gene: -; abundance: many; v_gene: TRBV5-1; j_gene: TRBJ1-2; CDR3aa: CASSLSGTQYGYTF; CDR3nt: TGCGCCAGCAGCCTATCCGGGACTCAATATGGCTACACCTTC
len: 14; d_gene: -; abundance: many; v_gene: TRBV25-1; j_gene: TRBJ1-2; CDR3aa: CASRDSKGRYGYTF; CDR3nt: TGTGCCAGCCGCGACAGCAAAGGCAGATATGGCTACACCTTC
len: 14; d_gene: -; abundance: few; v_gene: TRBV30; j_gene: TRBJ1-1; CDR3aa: CACREGRRNTEAFF; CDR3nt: TGTGCCTGCCGCGAGGGACGGAGAAACACTGAAGCTTTCTTT
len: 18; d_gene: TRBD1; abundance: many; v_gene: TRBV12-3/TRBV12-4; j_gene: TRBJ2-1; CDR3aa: CASTLPVVGTGGINEQFF; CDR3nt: TGTGCCAGCACCCTACCCGTCGTGGGGACAGGGGGAATCAATGAGCAGTTCTTC
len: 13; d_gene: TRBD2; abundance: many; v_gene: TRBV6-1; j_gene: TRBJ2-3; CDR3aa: CASKRDRTDTQYF; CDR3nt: TGTGCCAGCAAGCGGGACCGCACAGATACGCAGTATTTT
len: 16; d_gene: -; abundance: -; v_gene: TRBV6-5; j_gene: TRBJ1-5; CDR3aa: CASSSLTFTLNQPQHF; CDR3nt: TGTGCCAGCAGTTCACTCACCTTCACACTCAATCAGCCCCAGCATTTT
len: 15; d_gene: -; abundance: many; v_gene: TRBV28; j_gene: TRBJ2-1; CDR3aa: CASSLDPGTGNEQFF; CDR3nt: TGTGCCAGCAGTTTAGACCCCGGGACCGGCAATGAGCAGTTCTTC
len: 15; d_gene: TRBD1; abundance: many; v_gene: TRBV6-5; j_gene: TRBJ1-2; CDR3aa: CASRRSREGAYGYTF; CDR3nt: TGTGCCAGCAGGCGCTCCAGGGAGGGGGCCTATGGCTACACCTTC
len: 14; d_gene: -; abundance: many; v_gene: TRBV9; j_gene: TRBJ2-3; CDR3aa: CASSLARETDTQYF; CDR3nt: TGTGCCAGCAGCTTAGCTCGGGAGACAGATACGCAGTATTTT
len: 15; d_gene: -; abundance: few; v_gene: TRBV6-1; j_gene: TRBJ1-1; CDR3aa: CAIRRSGARNTEAFF; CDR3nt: TGTGCCATTCGCCGGTCGGGGGCGAGAAACACTGAAGCTTTCTTT
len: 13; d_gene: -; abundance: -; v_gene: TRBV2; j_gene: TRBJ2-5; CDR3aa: CASSSGSQETQYF; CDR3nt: TGTGCCAGCAGTAGTGGAAGCCAAGAGACCCAGTACTTC
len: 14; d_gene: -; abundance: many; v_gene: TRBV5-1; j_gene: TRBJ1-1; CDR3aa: CASSLLDTNTEAFF; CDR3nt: TGCGCCAGCAGCTTGCTGGACACGAACACTGAAGCTTTCTTT
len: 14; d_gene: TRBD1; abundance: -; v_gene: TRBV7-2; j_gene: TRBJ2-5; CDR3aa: CASSSGTGRETQCF; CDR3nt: TGTGCCAGCAGTTCCGGGACAGGGAGGGAGACCCAGTGCTTC
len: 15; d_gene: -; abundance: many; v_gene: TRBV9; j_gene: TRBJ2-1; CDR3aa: CASSVDSGSYNEQFF; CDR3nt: TGTGCCAGCAGCGTAGACAGCGGCAGCTACAATGAGCAGTTCTTC
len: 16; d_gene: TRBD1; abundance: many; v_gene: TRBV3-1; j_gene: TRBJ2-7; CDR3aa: CASSQDLSQGMAEQYF; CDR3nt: TGTGCCAGCAGCCAAGATTTATCACAGGGGATGGCCGAGCAGTACTTC
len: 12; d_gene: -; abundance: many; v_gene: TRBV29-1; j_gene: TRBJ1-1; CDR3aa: CSVHPLNTEAFF; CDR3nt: TGCAGCGTTCATCCCTTGAACACTGAAGCTTTCTTT
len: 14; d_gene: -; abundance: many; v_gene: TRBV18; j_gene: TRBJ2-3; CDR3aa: CASSPLSGTDTQYF; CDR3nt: TGTGCCAGCTCACCGCTTTCAGGGACAGATACGCAGTATTTT